This TCR beta chain was recorded in a study of T-cell memory formation after mild COVID-19. Study-level findings and limits: Within pre-infection memory, some responding clones were found, suggesting cross-reactive memory joined.

Remarks on this clonotype: Its target is unknown.

Constant-segment-primed 5'RACE gave TCR alpha and TCR beta cDNA libraries with sample barcodes and UMIs. TCRdb fed the 5' RACE reads into MiXCR, producing one record per CDR3 protein. The table records roughly 200,000 distinct CDR3 sequences, 18% of them present only once. Sequenced: PBMCs or a T cell subset sorted from them (not recorded which). This clonotype originated in an adult woman who had mild COVID-19 (a few samples of this study predate the infection). Cell type and time point are not known.

The CDR3 sequence: CASSDTGRGTDTQYF. In nucleotides, the CDR3 is TGTGCCAGCAGCGATACAGGGAGAGGCACAGATACGCAGTATTTT. This chain uses TRBV9 with TRBJ2-3; D is possibly TRBD1 (6 bases). Germline V gives CDR1 SGDLS, CDR2 YYNGEE. The CDR3 runs to 15 residues. The ends were cut back, 3 bases at V and 1 base at J, with 12 bases in the middle.